This T cell receptor (beta chain) was identified in a study of blood T cells in healthy people across ages. A J-beta primer mix and a sample-barcoded 5' primer were used in a second PCR of roughly 6 to 11 cycles. The authors tagged each cDNA molecule using a template-switch adaptor with 12 random nucleotides. TCRdb independently ran MiXCR on the 5' RACE reads; one entry per CDR3 protein. The sample yields 650,000 to 1,000,000 distinct CDR3 sequences, about 34% seen once. General study findings and limits: With naive T cell percentage, TCR beta diversity showed a strong correlation.

Comments on this clonotype: Its antigen is currently unknown. A read error may produce the germline difference seen at one junction end.

The CDR3 loop spans 16 amino acids. Germline V gene sequence: CDR1 MNHEY, CDR2 SVGAGI. Sequencing was done on a sample of blood. V gene TRBV6-5 combines with J gene TRBJ2-1; TRBD2 matches 8 bases. The origin of this receptor is a man aged 18 to 29 in good health. CDR3 nucleotide sequence: TGTGCCAGCAGTTATTCCGGGGGGGGGTATTACAATAAGCAGTTCTTC. Protein: CASSYSGGGYYNKQFF.